These 13 T cell receptor beta chains originate from one sample sequenced in a study of blood T cell repertoires in COVID-19. Assay used: immunoSEQ multiplex PCR; TCRdb lists only in-frame clones, some missing. The table has under 130,000 clones, 87% seen once. Sequencing input: peripheral blood. The receptors were sampled from a human donor in a cohort sampled during active COVID-19.

This clone was found a few times. This sequence joins TRBV11-2 and TRBJ1-6; no definite D call. Trimming cost V 4 bases and J 7 bases, with 5 bases left between them. The CDR3 extends over 12 amino acids. Looked up from germline, CDR1 is SGHAT and CDR2 is FQNNGV. As DNA, the CDR3 is TGTGCCAGCAGCTCGGGAAATTCACCCCTCCACTTT. Amino acids: CASSSGNSPLHF. Full variable domain (remainder filled in from reference TRBV11-2 and TRBJ1-6): EAGVAQSPRYKIIEKRQSVAFWCNPISGHATLYWYQQILGQGPKLLIQFQNNGVVDDSQLPKDRFSAERLKGVDSTLKIQPAKLEDSAVYLCASSSGNSPLHFGNGTRLTVT.

This rearrangement joins TRBV10-1 to TRBJ1-1, with TRBD1 identical over 7 bases. Germline assignment: CDR1 WNHNN and CDR2 SYGVQD (reference sequence). J was trimmed by 1 base and V by 8 bases; bases with no gene match: 10. The CDR3 length is 15 residues. The CDR3: CASYRGRRKNTEAFF. The DNA of the CDR3 is TGCGCCAGCTATAGGGGGCGGCGGAAGAACACTGAAGCTTTCTTT.

The chain combines TRBV2 with TRBJ2-2, with D perhaps TRBD1 (5 bases). CDR1 is SNHLY and CDR2 is FYNNEI in the germline V gene. The V end was cut by 6 bases, the J end by 3 bases, with 14 bases between. This CDR3 is built from 15 residues. The CDR3 spells CASSARSRDTGELFF. The CDR3 nucleotides read TGTGCCAGCAGCGCGCGAAGCAGGGACACCGGGGAGCTGTTTTTT. Combining the CDR3 with reference TRBV2 and TRBJ2-2 gives the whole variable domain EPEVTQTPSHQVTQMGQEVILRCVPISNHLYFYWYRQILGQKVEFLVSFYNNEISEKSEIFDDQFSVERPDGSNFTLKIRSTKLEDSAMYFCASSARSRDTGELFFGEGSRLTVL.

The rearrangement links TRBV7-2 to TRBJ1-3; D perhaps matches TRBD1 (5 bases). The CDR3 loop spans 15 amino acids. Germline-derived CDR1 and CDR2 are SGHTA and FQGNSA. Trimming took 6 bases from V and 0 from J, leaving 12 bases between them. The CDR3 DNA follows: TGTGCCAGCAGTGACAGACCGAACTCTGGAAACACCATATATTTT. Translated, it gives CASSDRPNSGNTIYF.

This rearrangement joins TRBV29-1 to TRBJ2-2; perhaps TRBD1 as D (5 bases). Trimming pared 3 bases from V and 2 bases from J, leaving 10 bases between. CDR1 is SQVTM, CDR2 ANQGSEA, per germline. The CDR3 spans 14 residues. DNA of the CDR3: TGCAGCGTTGAGGGTCAGGGAAACACCGGGGAGCTGTTTTTT. Amino acid sequence: CSVEGQGNTGELFF.

The chain links TRBV9 to TRBJ2-2, with TRBD1 matching 11 bases. The CDR3 totals 18 residues. Germline trimming cut 2 bases from V and 0 bases from J; bases unmatched to any gene: 6. CDR1 is SGDLS, CDR2 YYNGEE, per germline. CDR3 protein: CASSVGPGQGANTGELFF. For the CDR3, the DNA is TGTGCCAGCAGCGTCGGACCGGGACAGGGGGCGAACACCGGGGAGCTGTTTTTT.

The CDR3 protein is CASSSPDRGLVDTQYF. The CDR3 DNA sequence: TGCGCCAGCAGCAGCCCGGACAGGGGGCTGGTAGATACGCAGTATTTT. This chain connects TRBV5-1 to TRBJ2-3; TRBD1 aligns across 11 bases. CDR1 and CDR2 from the germline V gene are SGHRS and YFSETQ. This CDR3 comprises 16 residues. Germline trimming cut 4 bases from V and 5 bases from J; bases unmatched to any gene: 9.

The chain couples TRBV7-8 to TRBJ1-4; D ambiguous. V lost 9 bases and J 4 bases, leaving 15 bases between the germline ends. Germline CDR1 SGHVS, CDR2 FQNEAQ. There are 14 residues in the CDR3. For the CDR3, the DNA is TGTGCCAGTGCTAGCGGGTCGGGTAATGAAAAACTGTTTTTT. It encodes CASASGSGNEKLFF.

The table lists this clone with a few counts. In DNA, the CDR3 is TGCGCCAGCAGCTTTCTGACCCAGGGTACCTACGAGCAGTACTTC. Its protein is CASSFLTQGTYEQYF. V is TRBV5-1 and J is TRBJ2-7, with D possibly being TRBD1 (5 bases). V was clipped by 2 bases and J by 2 bases, with 14 bases between them. The V gene's germline CDR1 is SGHRS and CDR2 YFSETQ. This CDR3 has 15 amino acids.

This chain connects TRBV11-3 to TRBJ2-3; a possible D gene is TRBD1 (6 bases). CDR1 is SGHNT, CDR2 YENEEA, per germline. Trimming removed 5 bases from V and 1 base from J, with 13 bases in between. The CDR3 contains 15 residues. The CDR3 spells CASSPRGSGTDTQYF. CDR3 DNA: TGTGCCAGCAGCCCAAGGGGGTCGGGCACAGATACGCAGTATTTT.

This rearrangement joins TRBV28 to TRBJ1-2, with D possibly being TRBD1 (6 bases). CDR1 and CDR2 (germline): MDHEN, SYDVKM. CDR3 length: 12 amino acids. Trimming shortened V by 8 bases and J by 10 bases, and 17 bases separated the two germline ends. For the CDR3, the DNA is TGTGCCAGCCAGAGACAGGACCTGGCCTACACCTTC. Translating it yields CASQRQDLAYTF.

The chain links TRBV7-9 to TRBJ1-2; D may be TRBD1 (6 bases). The CDR3 covers 16 residues. V was cut by 7 bases and J by 0 bases, with 18 bases left in between. Germline CDR1 and CDR2: SEHNR and FQNEAQ (reference sequence). CDR3 residues: CASTTAGGQTNYGYTF. CDR3 bases: TGTGCCAGCACCACCGCTGGAGGACAGACTAACTATGGCTACACCTTC.

This clone was observed a handful of times. The sample holds other DNA sequences that translate to the same CDR3. The genes are TRBV14 and TRBJ2-1; 11 bases map to TRBD1. The junction had 4 bases not matched to a gene; V was cut back by 1 base and J by 5 bases. In germline, CDR1 is SGHDN, CDR2 FVKESK. The CDR3 spans 16 residues. CDR3: CASSQVPGQGDNEQFF. The DNA for the CDR3 is TGTGCCAGCAGCCAAGTTCCGGGACAGGGGGACAATGAGCAGTTCTTC.